This TCR beta chain originates from a study of T cell repertoires in cytomegalovirus infection. Turning to the study itself: The authors used CMV epitopes that were HLA-C-restricted (recently identified) and HLA-B-restricted (well studied). Public signatures in TCR beta pointed to CMV infection and matching HLA type.

TCRdb used MiXCR to reprocess the reads, holding one entry per CDR3 protein. The sample lists 600,000 to 700,000 distinct CDR3 sequences, about 33% seen once, with about 20% in the top ten. A note on this clonotype: Its antigen is as yet unknown.

Findings and limits, study-wide: Identification of carriers of CMV plus the relevant HLA was performed using cumulative public TCR beta family frequency. Within the response measured ex vivo, HLA-C-restricted CMV-specific TCR beta clonotypes were dominant.

Trimming removed 1 base from V and 9 bases from J, with 13 bases in between. CDR1 and CDR2 from the germline V gene are MGHRA and YSYEKL. CDR3 size: 15 residues. The receptor was derived from a human donor in good health (CMV status not recorded). Some clones in this sample may be carry-over from other donors' samples. The V and J genes are TRBV4-1 and TRBJ1-6; D might be TRBD1 (5 bases). The specimen comprised cultured PBMCs, sampled from culture after CMV antigen stimulation. For the CDR3, the DNA is TGCGCCAGCAGCCAAGGGGCAGGGAGAAGTTCACCCCTCCACTTT. Its protein is CASSQGAGRSSPLHF.